What follows are 2 T cell receptor beta chains derived from one specimen sequenced in a study of T cell responses to AZD1222 COVID-19 vaccine. Here immunoSEQ multiplex PCR was the method, and the copy in TCRdb shows in-frame clones only, minus some. The sample consists of 150,000 to 190,000 clones, about nine tenths of them appearing once. Sequencing was performed on peripheral blood, taken 28 days after the second AZD1222 dose. The receptors come from an adult who received the AZD1222 COVID-19 vaccine.

The chain carries TRBV7-2 and TRBJ2-1; tentatively, D is TRBD2 (6 bases). CDR3 length equals 14 residues. Deletions cut 5 bases from V and 8 bases from J, with 16 bases between. Germline-derived CDR1 and CDR2 are SGHTA and FQGNSA. The CDR3 bases are TGTGCCAGCAGCCCCGGGGGTACAAGCCATGAGCAGTTCTTC. Translation: CASSPGGTSHEQFF.

The chain links TRBV2 to TRBJ2-2; D remains ambiguous. V lost 4 bases and J lost 0, with 12 bases in between. Germline lookup yields CDR1 SNHLY and CDR2 FYNNEI. The length of the CDR3 is 16 residues. CDR3 in amino acids: CASSGGWTSNTGELFF. The CDR3 coding sequence is TGTGCCAGCAGTGGGGGTTGGACGTCGAACACCGGGGAGCTGTTTTTT. Drawing the rest from reference TRBV2 and TRBJ2-2, the complete variable domain is EPEVTQTPSHQVTQMGQEVILRCVPISNHLYFYWYRQILGQKVEFLVSFYNNEISEKSEIFDDQFSVERPDGSNFTLKIRSTKLEDSAMYFCASSGGWTSNTGELFFGEGSRLTVL.